The 16 T cell receptor beta chains given below trace back to one sample, sequenced in a study of blood T cell repertoires in COVID-19. Only in-frame clones appear in the TCRdb table, and some are missing; sequencing was by immunoSEQ multiplex PCR. This table has roughly 230,000 clones, roughly nine tenths appearing once. The sample consisted of peripheral blood. The receptors were sampled from a woman aged 40 to 50 who had recovered from COVID-19.

The chain links TRBV15 to TRBJ2-3, with D possibly being TRBD2 (5 bases). In germline, CDR1 is LNHNV, CDR2 YYDKDF (reference sequence). The CDR3 sequence is 16 residues long. Deletions cut 0 bases from V and 6 bases from J, with 16 bases between. The CDR3 reads CATSRDGEVRGDTQYF. The CDR3 DNA reads TGTGCCACCAGCAGAGATGGTGAGGTCCGCGGGGATACGCAGTATTTT.

The CDR3 loop reads CASSSTSGRSYEQYV. The CDR3 nucleotides are TGTGCCAGCAGTTCGACTAGCGGGCGCTCCTACGAGCAGTACGTC. The rearrangement uses TRBV6-5 and TRBJ2-7; 10 nucleotides agree with TRBD2. CDR1 is MNHEY, CDR2 SVGAGI, per germline. V gave up 4 bases and J gave up 0 bases; unmatched junction bases: 3. This CDR3 is built from 15 residues.

The gene calls are TRBV19 and TRBJ2-3; 9 positions match TRBD2. The CDR3 spans 16 residues. V was clipped by 7 bases and J by 5 bases; unmatched bases: 13. Germline assignment: CDR1 LNHDA and CDR2 SQIVND (reference sequence). Here the CDR3 DNA reads TGTGCCAGTACCGATTCGGCGGGAGGGCCAAAAGATACGCAGTATTTT. This codes for CASTDSAGGPKDTQYF.

This sequence joins TRBV5-1 and TRBJ2-7; 10 positions agree with TRBD2. The V segment lost 4 bases and the J segment 4 bases; nucleotides outside the gene matches: 8. The germline CDR1 and CDR2 sequences are SGHRS and YFSETQ. This CDR3 has 15 residues. The CDR3 loop reads CASSPGTSVTYEQYF. The CDR3 region has the DNA TGCGCCAGCAGCCCTGGGACTAGCGTGACGTACGAGCAGTACTTC.

This clone was detected a few times. The chain has TRBV2 and TRBJ2-1, with 7 bases matching TRBD2. The CDR3 is 12 residues long. V shed 5 bases, J shed 8 bases, and the junction held 3 bases outside the gene matches. The V gene's germline CDR1 is SNHLY and CDR2 FYNNEI. The CDR3 DNA follows: TGTGCCAGCAGTTGGGGGGGGGATGAGCAGTTCTTC. Residues: CASSWGGDEQFF.

The gene calls are TRBV29-1 and TRBJ1-1; D gene unclear. Trimming took off 5 bases at V and 5 bases at J, with 9 bases between the two ends. Germline-derived CDR1 and CDR2 are SQVTM and ANQGSEA. The CDR3 spans 11 residues. The CDR3 region is CSVPIETEAFF. Here the CDR3 DNA reads TGCAGCGTTCCAATTGAGACTGAAGCTTTCTTT.

The V call is TRBV3-1 (or the pseudogene TRBV3-2), the J call TRBJ2-1; 12 bases line up with TRBD2. The CDR3 is 16 residues long. Germline values: CDR1 LGHDT, CDR2 YNNKEL (reference sequence). The ends lost 1 base at V and 9 bases at J; junction bases unmatched: 7. The CDR3 DNA follows: TGTGCCAGCAGCCAAGGGACTAGCGGGACTACTGGTGAGCAGTTCTTC. This gives the protein CASSQGTSGTTGEQFF.

The gene calls are TRBV19 and TRBJ2-7; D perhaps matches TRBD1 (7 bases). The CDR3 is 13 amino acids. Between the trimmed V and J ends, which lost 6 bases and 5 bases, there was a span of 14 bases. In germline, CDR1 is LNHDA, CDR2 SQIVND (reference sequence). CDR3 residues: CASSRAGGNEQYF. CDR3 sequence (DNA): TGTGCCAGTAGCAGGGCAGGGGGGAACGAGCAGTACTTC.

V is TRBV7-9 and J is TRBJ2-2; a possible D gene is TRBD1 (5 bases). The germline gives CDR1 SEHNR, CDR2 FQNEAQ (reference sequence). V lost 6 bases and J lost 6, with 11 bases in between. The CDR3 length is 13 residues. CDR3 loop: CASSPTVAGELFF. For the CDR3, the DNA is TGTGCCAGCAGTCCGACAGTGGCCGGGGAGCTGTTTTTT.

The genes are TRBV19 and TRBJ2-5; no firm D call. V lost 5 bases and J 7 bases, leaving 26 bases between the germline ends. The CDR3 sequence is 17 residues long. CDR1 and CDR2 (germline): LNHDA, SQIVND (reference sequence). The CDR3, as DNA: TGTGCCAGTAGTTTCCCAAGGTCCGGCTCCCTCACGGGGACCCAGTACTTC. Translated: CASSFPRSGSLTGTQYF.

The rearrangement joins TRBV10-2 to TRBJ1-5; D is unclear. Between the trimmed V and J ends, which lost 2 bases and 10 bases, there was a span of 12 bases. The CDR3 loop spans 13 amino acids. Germline CDR1 reads WSHSY; CDR2 reads SAAADI. CDR3 amino acids: CASSEDGGGPQHF. CDR3 sequence (DNA): TGCGCCAGCAGTGAGGACGGCGGAGGACCCCAGCATTTT.

The CDR3 DNA reads TGTGCCAGCAGTGAAGTCGTCAGATTGAAGCCCCAGCATTTT. It yields the protein CASSEVVRLKPQHF. This chain uses TRBV6-1 with TRBJ1-5; D uncertain. Germline loops: CDR1 MNHNS, CDR2 SASEGT. The CDR3 runs to 14 residues. V dropped 1 base and J dropped 8 bases, with 12 bases sitting between them.

CDR3 in DNA: TGTGCCAGTAGTATGAGTCAGGGACTAGGTAGCTCCTACAATGAGCAGTTCTTC. Translating gives CASSMSQGLGSSYNEQFF. The chain combines TRBV19 with TRBJ2-1; TRBD2 agrees at 8 bases. Germline V gene data show CDR1 as LNHDA and CDR2 as SQIVND (reference sequence). V trimming: 3 bases; J trimming: 0 bases; junction bases outside the gene matches: 10. The CDR3 loop spans 18 amino acids.

This chain connects TRBV19 to TRBJ2-1; 8 nucleotides align to TRBD2. Germline V gives CDR1 LNHDA, CDR2 SQIVND (reference sequence). The V gene end was trimmed by 7 bases and the J gene end by 10 bases; junction bases not matched to a gene: 3. The CDR3 is 11 residues long. The CDR3 DNA follows: TGTGCCAGTAACTTAGCGGGAGAGCAGTTCTTC. As protein: CASNLAGEQFF.

This chain links TRBV19 with TRBJ2-7; D is perhaps TRBD2 (5 bases). Germline V gives CDR1 LNHDA, CDR2 SQIVND (reference sequence). V lost 6 bases and J lost 4, with 7 bases in between. This CDR3 region has 11 residues. DNA of the CDR3: TGTGCCAGTAGGAGAGGGTACGAGCAGTACTTC. Translating it yields CASRRGYEQYF.

The chain recombines TRBV21-1 with TRBJ1-6. TRBV21-1 has pseudogene status. The CDR3 spans 14 residues. The CDR3 reads CASSNRGYNSPLHF. CDR3 nucleotides: TGTGCCAGCAGCAATAGAGGGTACAATTCACCCCTCCACTTT.